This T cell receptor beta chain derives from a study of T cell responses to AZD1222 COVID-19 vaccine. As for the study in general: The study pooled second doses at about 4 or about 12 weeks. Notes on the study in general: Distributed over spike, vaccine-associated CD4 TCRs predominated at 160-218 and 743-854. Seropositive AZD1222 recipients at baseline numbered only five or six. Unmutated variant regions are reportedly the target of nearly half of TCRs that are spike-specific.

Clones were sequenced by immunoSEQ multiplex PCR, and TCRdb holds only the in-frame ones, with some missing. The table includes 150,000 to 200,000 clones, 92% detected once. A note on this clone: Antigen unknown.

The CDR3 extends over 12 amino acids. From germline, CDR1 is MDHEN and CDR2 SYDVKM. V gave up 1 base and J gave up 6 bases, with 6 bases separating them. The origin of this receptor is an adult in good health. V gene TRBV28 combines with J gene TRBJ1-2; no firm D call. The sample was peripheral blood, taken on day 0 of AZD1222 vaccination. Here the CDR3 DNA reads TGTGCCAGCAGTTTATTGGATCATGGCTACACCTTC. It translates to CASSLLDHGYTF.